One sample yielded the 20 T cell receptor beta chains listed below, sequenced in a study of CD8 T cells in Susac syndrome. About 0.5 to 1 ug RNA was reverse transcribed with random hexamers. TCRdb itself ran the immunoSEQ multiplex PCR reads through MiXCR, one entry per CDR3 protein. The sample shows 160,000 or so distinct CDR3 sequences, approximately 93% of them seen only once. The specimen was CD8+ T cells from PBMCs. All receptors derive from a human donor with multiple sclerosis.

The rearrangement joins TRBV20-1 to TRBJ2-7; 11 positions agree with TRBD2. The V gene end was trimmed by 3 bases and the J gene end by 2 bases; junction bases not matched to a gene: 0. The CDR3 has 13 residues. The germline gives CDR1 DFQATT, CDR2 SNEGSKA (reference sequence). CDR3 bases: TGCAGTGCTAGTAGCGGGGGGGCCTACGAGCAGTACTTC. Its translation: CSASSGGAYEQYF.

The chain carries TRBV5-4 and TRBJ2-7, with 9 bases that match TRBD2. The trim removed 2 bases at V and 0 bases at J, leaving 3 bases unmatched. CDR3 length: 15 residues. From germline, CDR1 is SGHNT and CDR2 YYREEE (reference sequence). The DNA of the CDR3 is TGTGCCAGCAGCTTCGAGCGGGGGGCCTCCTACGAGCAGTACTTC. This translates into CASSFERGASYEQYF.

The chain couples TRBV12-3 or TRBV12-4 to TRBJ2-1; 9 bases agree with TRBD2. The V and J ends lost 5 bases and 10 bases, in that order; junction bases with no gene match: 9. The CDR3 runs 14 residues. In DNA, the CDR3 is TGTGCCAGCAGTACCGGACGGCTAGCGGGGGAGCAGTTCTTC. It is translated as CASSTGRLAGEQFF.

The rearrangement joins TRBV20-1 to TRBJ2-1; D gene unclear. Looked up from germline, CDR1 is DFQATT and CDR2 is SNEGSKA (reference sequence). The CDR3 contains 13 residues. V gave up 3 bases and J gave up 9 bases, with 15 bases separating them. The CDR3 nucleotides read TGCAGTGCTAGGGCTCCCCCTAAGGTTGAGCAGTTCTTC. Its protein is CSARAPPKVEQFF.

This clonotype was seen once. This sequence joins TRBV13 and TRBJ2-4; the D gene is possibly TRBD2 (5 bases). The germline gives CDR1 PRHDT, CDR2 FYEKMQ (reference sequence). Trimming removed 5 bases at V and 6 bases at J, with 14 bases between. CDR3 size: 14 residues. The CDR3 sequence is CASSGGRDLNIQYF. The CDR3 DNA reads as TGTGCCAGCAGCGGCGGCCGGGATCTAAACATTCAGTACTTC.

This rearrangement joins TRBV7-2 to TRBJ1-5; weak D call: TRBD1 (5 bases). CDR1 is SGHTA, CDR2 FQGNSA, per germline. The CDR3 runs 15 residues. The V gene lost 2 bases and the J gene lost 4 bases, with 12 bases spanning the gap. For the CDR3, the DNA is TGTGCCAGCAGCTTAACCGGGTGGGGGAATCAGCCCCAGCATTTT. It codes for CASSLTGWGNQPQHF. Combining the CDR3 with reference TRBV7-2 and TRBJ1-5 gives the whole variable domain GAGVSQSPSNKVTEKGKDVELRCDPISGHTALYWYRQSLGQGLEFLIYFQGNSAPDKSGLPSDRFSAERTGGSVSTLTIQRTQQEDSAVYLCASSLTGWGNQPQHFGDGTRLSIL.

The chain couples TRBV27 to TRBJ2-5; 12 nucleotides align to TRBD2. Germline trimming cut 3 bases from V and 5 bases from J; bases unmatched to any gene: 7. CDR1 and CDR2 (germline): MNHEY, SMNVEV (reference sequence). The CDR3 consists of 16 residues. This CDR3 is CASSFGLAGGLETQYF. CDR3 in DNA: TGTGCCAGCAGTTTCGGCCTAGCGGGGGGGCTCGAGACCCAGTACTTC.

J is TRBJ1-1 and V is TRBV11-2; TRBD1 is a possible D gene (5 bases). The germline CDR1 and CDR2 sequences are SGHAT and FQNNGV. With 5 bases removed from V and 7 bases from J, the gap between germline ends came to 8 bases. This CDR3 spans 11 amino acids. The CDR3 DNA reads as TGTGCCAGCAGCCAGGGACGTGAAGCTTTCTTT. Amino acid sequence: CASSQGREAFF.

The rearrangement uses TRBV5-6 and TRBJ2-2; D call uncertain. Germline loops: CDR1 SGHDT, CDR2 YYEEEE. This CDR3 is 13 amino acids long. V lost 3 bases, J lost 2 bases, and 5 bases lay in between. The CDR3 protein is CASSSANTGELFF. The CDR3 DNA reads as TGTGCCAGCAGCTCCGCCAACACCGGGGAGCTGTTTTTT.

The rearrangement links TRBV3-1 to TRBJ2-1; tentatively, D is TRBD1 (6 bases). V was trimmed by 4 bases and J by 2 bases, leaving 15 bases between them. Germline V gene lookup returns CDR1 LGHDT and CDR2 YNNKEL (reference sequence). The CDR3 runs 16 residues. Here the CDR3 DNA reads TGTGCCAGCAGCCCTCAAAGGGGGTGGACCTACAATGAGCAGTTCTTC. The encoded protein is CASSPQRGWTYNEQFF.

V gene TRBV29-1 combines with J gene TRBJ1-1; no reliable D call. The CDR3 totals 12 residues. V was trimmed by 6 bases and J by 1 base, leaving 9 bases between them. The germline CDR1 and CDR2 sequences are SQVTM and ANQGSEA. CDR3 nucleotides: TGCAGCGTCCGGGTCTCGAACACTGAAGCTTTCTTT. Protein: CSVRVSNTEAFF.

The genes are TRBV6-2 or TRBV6-3 and TRBJ2-5, with TRBD2 identical over 8 bases. J lost 6 bases, V lost 10 bases, and 13 bases had no gene match. The germline V gene has CDR1 MNHEY and CDR2 SVGEGT. The CDR3 extends over 14 amino acids. The CDR3 DNA follows: TGTGCCACCCAGATGGCGGGGGGCCCTAAGACCCAGTACTTC. The encoded protein is CATQMAGGPKTQYF.

The V and J genes are TRBV7-6 and TRBJ2-7, with 10 bases lining up with TRBD2. J was trimmed by 0 bases and V by 4 bases; bases with no gene match: 6. CDR3 length equals 16 residues. CDR1 SGHVS and CDR2 FNYEAQ come from the germline V gene. CDR3 nucleotides: TGTGCCAGCAGCTCCGCTAGCGGGGGAATCTCCTACGAGCAGTACTTC. This encodes CASSSASGGISYEQYF.

V gene TRBV7-9 combines with J gene TRBJ1-1; TRBD1 aligns across 7 bases. Germline lookup yields CDR1 SEHNR and CDR2 FQNEAQ (reference sequence). Germline trimming cut 4 bases from V and 1 base from J; bases unmatched to any gene: 15. The CDR3 runs 18 residues. The CDR3 protein is CASSSRPLDRDGNTEAFF. Here the CDR3 DNA reads TGTGCCAGCAGCTCGCGGCCCCTAGACAGGGACGGGAACACTGAAGCTTTCTTT.

The J gene is TRBJ2-3, the V gene TRBV19; 10 bases match TRBD2. There are 17 residues in the CDR3. J gave up 1 base and V 5 bases, and 9 bases lay outside the gene matches. The germline gives CDR1 LNHDA, CDR2 SQIVND (reference sequence). The CDR3 bases are TGTGCCAGTAGTCCGAATCAACTAGCGGGACGCACAGATACGCAGTATTTT. Amino acids: CASSPNQLAGRTDTQYF.

The table lists this clonotype with a count of one. The chain has TRBV10-2 and TRBJ1-5; D call uncertain. The CDR3 runs 15 residues. Germline V gene data show CDR1 as WSHSY and CDR2 as SAAADI. V was shortened by 2 bases and J by 2 bases, with 10 bases between the two germline ends. CDR3 DNA sequence: TGCGCCAGCAGTGAGGGCGGAGGAGGCAATCAGCCCCAGCATTTT. Protein sequence: CASSEGGGGNQPQHF.

V gene TRBV18 combines with J gene TRBJ1-4; possibly TRBD1 for D (5 bases). Germline V gives CDR1 KGHSH, CDR2 LQKENI. The V end was cut by 4 bases, the J end by 0 bases, with 12 bases between. This CDR3 is 16 amino acids long. DNA for the CDR3: TGTGCCAGCTCACAACTTGACAGCGCAACTAATGAAAAACTGTTTTTT. It translates to CASSQLDSATNEKLFF.

This chain joins TRBV6-4 and TRBJ2-3; D gene uncertain. This CDR3 contains 14 residues. The V gene lost 0 bases and the J gene lost 4 bases, with 8 bases spanning the gap. CDR1 is MRHNA, CDR2 SNTAGT, per germline. The DNA for the CDR3 is TGTGCCAGCAGTGACTCCCCAGAGGCAGATACGCAGTATTTT. The encoded protein is CASSDSPEADTQYF.

The V and J genes are TRBV24-1 and TRBJ1-1; unclear D gene. Germline V lookup: CDR1 KGHDR, CDR2 SFDVKD. Trimming shortened V by 4 bases and J by 4 bases, and 9 bases separated the two germline ends. This CDR3 has 13 amino acids. CDR3 sequence reads: CATSDTRSTEAFF. DNA of the CDR3: TGTGCCACCAGTGACACAAGAAGCACTGAAGCTTTCTTT.

This clonotype was picked up a small number of times. V gene TRBV20-1 combines with J gene TRBJ2-7; the D gene is possibly TRBD2 (5 bases). Trimming pared 4 bases from V and 6 bases from J, leaving 16 bases between. The CDR3 length is 13 residues. CDR1 DFQATT and CDR2 SNEGSKA come from the germline V gene (reference sequence). CDR3 nucleotide sequence: TGCAGTGCTACCCCCCGGGGTGGCCTCGAGCAGTACTTC. It encodes CSATPRGGLEQYF.